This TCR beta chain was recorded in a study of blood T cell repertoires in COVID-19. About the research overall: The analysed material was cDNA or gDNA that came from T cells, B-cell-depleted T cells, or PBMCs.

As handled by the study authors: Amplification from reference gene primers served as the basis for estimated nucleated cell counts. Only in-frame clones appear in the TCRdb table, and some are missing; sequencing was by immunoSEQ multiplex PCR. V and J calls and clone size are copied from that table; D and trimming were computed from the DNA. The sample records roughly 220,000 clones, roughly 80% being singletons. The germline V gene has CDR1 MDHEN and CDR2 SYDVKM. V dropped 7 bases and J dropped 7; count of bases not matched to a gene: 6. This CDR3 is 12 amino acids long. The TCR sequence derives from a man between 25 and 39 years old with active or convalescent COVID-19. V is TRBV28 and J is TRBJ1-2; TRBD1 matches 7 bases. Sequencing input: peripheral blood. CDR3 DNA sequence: TGTGCCAGCACTACAGGGGTTGGTGGCTACACCTTC. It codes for CASTTGVGGYTF.